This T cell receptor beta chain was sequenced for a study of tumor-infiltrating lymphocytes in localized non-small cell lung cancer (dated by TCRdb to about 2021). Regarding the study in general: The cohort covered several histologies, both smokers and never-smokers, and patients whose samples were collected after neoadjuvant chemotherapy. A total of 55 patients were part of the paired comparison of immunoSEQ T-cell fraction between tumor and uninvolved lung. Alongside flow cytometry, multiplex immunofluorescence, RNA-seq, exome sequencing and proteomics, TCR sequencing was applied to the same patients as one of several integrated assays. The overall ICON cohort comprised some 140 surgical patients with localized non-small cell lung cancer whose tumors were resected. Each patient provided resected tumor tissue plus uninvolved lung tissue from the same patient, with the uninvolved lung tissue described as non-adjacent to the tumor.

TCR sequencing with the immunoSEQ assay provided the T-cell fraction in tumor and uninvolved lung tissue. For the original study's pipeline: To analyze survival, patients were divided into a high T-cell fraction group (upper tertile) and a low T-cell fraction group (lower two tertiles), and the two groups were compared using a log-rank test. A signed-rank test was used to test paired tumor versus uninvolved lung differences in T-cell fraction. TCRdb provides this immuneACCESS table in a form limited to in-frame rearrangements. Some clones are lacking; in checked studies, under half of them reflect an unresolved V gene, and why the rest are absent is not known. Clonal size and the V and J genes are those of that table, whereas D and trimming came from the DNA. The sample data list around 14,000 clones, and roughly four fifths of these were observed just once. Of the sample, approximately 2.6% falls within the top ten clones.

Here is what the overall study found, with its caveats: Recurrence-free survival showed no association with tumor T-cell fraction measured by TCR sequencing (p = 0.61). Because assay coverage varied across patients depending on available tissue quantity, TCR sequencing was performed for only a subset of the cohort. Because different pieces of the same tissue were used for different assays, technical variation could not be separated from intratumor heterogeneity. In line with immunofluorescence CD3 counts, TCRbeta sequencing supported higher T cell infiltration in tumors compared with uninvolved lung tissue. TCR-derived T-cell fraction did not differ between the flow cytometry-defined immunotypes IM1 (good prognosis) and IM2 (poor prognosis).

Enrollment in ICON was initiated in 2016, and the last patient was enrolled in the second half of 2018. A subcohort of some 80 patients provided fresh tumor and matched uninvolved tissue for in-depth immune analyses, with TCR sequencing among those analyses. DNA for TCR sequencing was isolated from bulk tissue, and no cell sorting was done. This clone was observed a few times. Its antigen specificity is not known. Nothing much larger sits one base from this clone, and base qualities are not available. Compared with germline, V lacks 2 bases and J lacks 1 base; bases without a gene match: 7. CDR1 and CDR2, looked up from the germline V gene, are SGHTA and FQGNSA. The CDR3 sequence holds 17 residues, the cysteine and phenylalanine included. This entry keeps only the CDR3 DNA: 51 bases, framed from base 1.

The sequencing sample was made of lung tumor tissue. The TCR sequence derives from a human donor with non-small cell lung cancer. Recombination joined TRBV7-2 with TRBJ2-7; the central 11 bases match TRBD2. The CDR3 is CASSLRLAGKSSYEQYF. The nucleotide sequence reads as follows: TGTGCCAGCAGCTTACGACTAGCGGGAAAAAGTTCCTACGAGCAGTACTTC.